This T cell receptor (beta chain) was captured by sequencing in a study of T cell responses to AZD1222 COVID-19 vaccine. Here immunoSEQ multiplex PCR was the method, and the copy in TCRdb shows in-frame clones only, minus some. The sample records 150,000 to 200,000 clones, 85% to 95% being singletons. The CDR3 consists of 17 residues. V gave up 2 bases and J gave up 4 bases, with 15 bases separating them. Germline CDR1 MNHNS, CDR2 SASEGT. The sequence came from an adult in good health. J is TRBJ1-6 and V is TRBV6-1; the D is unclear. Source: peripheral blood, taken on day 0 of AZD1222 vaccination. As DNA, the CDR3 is TGTGCCAGCAGTGAATTTGGGGAGACCCCTTATAATTCACCCCTCCACTTT. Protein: CASSEFGETPYNSPLHF.